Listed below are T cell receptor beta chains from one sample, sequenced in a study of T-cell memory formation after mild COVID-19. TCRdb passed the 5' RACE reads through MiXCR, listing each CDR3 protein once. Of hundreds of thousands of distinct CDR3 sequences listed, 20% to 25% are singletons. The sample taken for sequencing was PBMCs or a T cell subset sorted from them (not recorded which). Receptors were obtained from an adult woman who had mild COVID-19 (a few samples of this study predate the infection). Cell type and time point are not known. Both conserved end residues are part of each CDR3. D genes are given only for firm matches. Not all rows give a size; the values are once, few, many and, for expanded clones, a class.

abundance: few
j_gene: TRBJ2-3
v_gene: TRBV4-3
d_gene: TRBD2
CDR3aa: CASSQEWLAGADTQYF
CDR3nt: TGCGCCAGCAGCCAAGAATGGCTAGCGGGAGCAGATACGCAGTATTTT

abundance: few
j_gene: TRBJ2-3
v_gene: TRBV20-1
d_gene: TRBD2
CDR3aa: CSARWGGDTQYF
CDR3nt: TGCAGTGCTCGATGGGGGGGAGATACGCAGTATTTT

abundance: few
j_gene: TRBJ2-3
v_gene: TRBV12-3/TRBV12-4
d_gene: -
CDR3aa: CAVGATSSTDTQYF
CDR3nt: TGTGCCGTGGGTGCGACGAGTAGCACAGATACGCAGTATTTT

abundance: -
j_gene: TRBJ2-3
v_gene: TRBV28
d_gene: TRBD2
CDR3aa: CASSLPWTRGDTQYF
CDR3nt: TGTGCCAGCAGTTTACCCTGGACTAGAGGAGATACGCAGTATTTT

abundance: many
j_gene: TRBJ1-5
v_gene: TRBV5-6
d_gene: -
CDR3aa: CASSLRPEYGNQPQHF
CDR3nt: TGTGCCAGCAGCTTACGCCCAGAGTACGGCAATCAGCCCCAGCATTTT

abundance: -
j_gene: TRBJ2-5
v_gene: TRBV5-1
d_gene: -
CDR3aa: CASSPGQQTQYF
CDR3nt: TGCGCCAGCAGTCCGGGTCAGCAGACCCAGTACTTC

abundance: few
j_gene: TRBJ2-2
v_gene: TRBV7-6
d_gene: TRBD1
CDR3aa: CASSATGVTGELFF
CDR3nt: TGTGCCAGCAGCGCAACAGGGGTCACCGGGGAGCTGTTTTTT

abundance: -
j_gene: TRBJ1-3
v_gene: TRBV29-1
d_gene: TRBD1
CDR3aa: CSVEGTGRGTIYF
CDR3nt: TGCAGCGTTGAAGGGACAGGGAGAGGCACCATATATTTT

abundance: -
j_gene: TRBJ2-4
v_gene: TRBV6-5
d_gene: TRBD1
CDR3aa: CASSRTRTGIAKNIQYF
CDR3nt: TGTGCCAGCAGTCGAACTAGGACAGGGATAGCCAAAAACATTCAGTACTTC

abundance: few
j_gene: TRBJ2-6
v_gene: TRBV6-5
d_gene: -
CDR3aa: CASTTTGLGANVLTF
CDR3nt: TGTGCCAGCACTACAACAGGGCTCGGGGCCAACGTCCTGACTTTC

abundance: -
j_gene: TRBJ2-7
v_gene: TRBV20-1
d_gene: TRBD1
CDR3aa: CSADRDSTYEQYF
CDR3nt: TGCAGTGCGGACCGGGACAGCACCTACGAGCAGTACTTC

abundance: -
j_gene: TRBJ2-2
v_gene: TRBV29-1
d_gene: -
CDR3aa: CSVKPSSAPPGELFF
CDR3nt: TGCAGCGTTAAGCCAAGTTCAGCCCCGCCCGGGGAGCTGTTTTTT

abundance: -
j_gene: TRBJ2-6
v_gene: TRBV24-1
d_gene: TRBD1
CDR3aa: CATSEGGSSSGANVLTF
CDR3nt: TGTGCCACCAGTGAAGGGGGCAGTTCCTCTGGGGCCAACGTCCTGACTTTC

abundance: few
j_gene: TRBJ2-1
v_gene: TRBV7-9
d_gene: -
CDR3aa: CASSSSGVSYNEQFF
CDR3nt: TGTGCCAGCAGCTCTTCAGGGGTCTCCTACAATGAGCAGTTCTTC

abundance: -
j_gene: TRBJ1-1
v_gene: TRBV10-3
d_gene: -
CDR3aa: CATGGGTEAFF
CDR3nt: TGTGCCACGGGGGGCGGCACTGAAGCTTTCTTT

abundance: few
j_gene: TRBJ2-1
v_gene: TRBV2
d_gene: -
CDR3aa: CASFGWAQSDNEQFF
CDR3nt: TGTGCCAGCTTCGGGTGGGCCCAATCGGACAATGAGCAGTTCTTC

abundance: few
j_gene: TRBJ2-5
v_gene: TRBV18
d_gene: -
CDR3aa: CASSPMARIKQETQYF
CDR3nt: TGTGCCAGCTCACCAATGGCTAGGATAAAGCAAGAGACCCAGTACTTC

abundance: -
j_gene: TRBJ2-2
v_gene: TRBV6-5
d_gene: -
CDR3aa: CASSYAPLLVGELFF
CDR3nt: TGTGCCAGCAGTTACGCCCCCTTGCTGGTCGGGGAGCTGTTTTTT

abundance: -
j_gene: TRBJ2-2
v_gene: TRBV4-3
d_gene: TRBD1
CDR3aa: CASSQGLTGRGPNTGELFF
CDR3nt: TGCGCCAGCAGCCAAGGACTGACAGGGAGAGGTCCGAACACCGGGGAGCTGTTTTTT